The 9 T cell receptor beta chains below all came from one sample that was sequenced in a study of T-cell memory formation after mild COVID-19. TCRdb re-derived calls from the 5' RACE reads in MiXCR, one entry per CDR3 protein. Of about 430,000 distinct CDR3 sequences listed, 20% to 30% are singletons. Sequencing input: PBMCs or a T cell subset sorted from them (not recorded which). Receptors originate from an adult woman who had mild COVID-19 (a few samples of this study predate the infection). Cell type and time point are not known.

This rearrangement joins TRBV28 to TRBJ1-2; no definite D call. The CDR3 consists of 13 residues. Looked up from germline, CDR1 is MDHEN and CDR2 is SYDVKM. Trimming removed 3 bases from V and 2 bases from J, with 7 bases in between. DNA of the CDR3: TGTGCCAGCAGTTTGCGACAAAACTATGGCTACACCTTC. Translated: CASSLRQNYGYTF.

The chain recombines TRBV24-1 with TRBJ1-2; 9 bases match TRBD1. CDR1 is KGHDR, CDR2 SFDVKD, per germline. The V segment lost 4 bases and the J segment 4 bases; nucleotides outside the gene matches: 9. The CDR3 length is 16 residues. The CDR3 sequence is CATSETGGAFTYGYTF. The CDR3 bases are TGTGCCACCAGTGAGACAGGGGGAGCCTTTACCTATGGCTACACCTTC.

The chain recombines TRBV5-1 with TRBJ1-1, with no clear D. The CDR3 contains 15 residues. CDR1 is SGHRS and CDR2 is YFSETQ in the germline V gene. Trimming left V 4 bases short and J 2 bases short, with 15 bases between. The CDR3 coding sequence is TGCGCCAGCAGCCGAGGCCGGACCGCAAACACTGAAGCTTTCTTT. It specifies CASSRGRTANTEAFF.

The V and J genes are TRBV10-3 and TRBJ2-3; D not resolved. In germline, CDR1 is ENHRY, CDR2 SYGVKD. The CDR3 contains 12 residues. V lost 4 bases to trimming and J lost 5 bases, with 7 bases between them. CDR3 sequence: CAISAQEDTQYF. In DNA form, the CDR3 reads TGTGCCATCAGTGCTCAAGAAGATACGCAGTATTTT.

The J gene is TRBJ1-2, the V gene TRBV2, with TRBD1 identical over 7 bases. The CDR3 has 12 residues. Germline CDR1 is SNHLY and CDR2 is FYNNEI. V lost 11 bases and J lost 7; bases outside the gene matches: 10. CDR3 sequence (DNA): TGTGCCTTTGGACAGGACAAAACTGGCTACACCTTC. Translation: CAFGQDKTGYTF.

The chain uses TRBV5-5 and TRBJ1-1; D remains unclear. CDR3 length: 15 residues. Trimming stripped 2 bases from V and 0 bases from J, with 11 bases between. CDR1 is SGHKS, CDR2 YYEKEE, per germline (reference sequence). The CDR3 DNA sequence: TGTGCCAGCAGCTTCTTCCGGAGTATGAACACTGAAGCTTTCTTT. This sequence encodes CASSFFRSMNTEAFF.

The V and J genes are TRBV3-1 and TRBJ2-2; D is unclear. Germline V gene lookup returns CDR1 LGHDT and CDR2 YNNKEL (reference sequence). The CDR3 has 12 residues. Between the trimmed V and J ends, which lost 5 bases and 9 bases, there was a span of 10 bases. CDR3 sequence reads: CASSLTSWELFF. CDR3 DNA sequence: TGTGCCAGCAGCTTAACATCTTGGGAGCTGTTTTTT.

The genes are TRBV5-1 and TRBJ2-3, with D possibly matching TRBD1 (5 bases). This CDR3 has 14 residues. Deletions cut 2 bases from V and 5 bases from J, with 12 bases between. Germline lookup yields CDR1 SGHRS and CDR2 YFSETQ. The CDR3 reads CASSLKGYLDTQYF. DNA for the CDR3: TGCGCCAGCAGCTTAAAGGGGTACTTAGATACGCAGTATTTT.

This clonotype was recorded many times. This chain links TRBV7-6 with TRBJ2-1; 11 bases are a match to TRBD2. This CDR3 is built from 15 residues. V lost 4 bases, J lost 4 bases, and 3 bases stayed unmatched. Looked up from germline, CDR1 is SGHVS and CDR2 is FNYEAQ. The CDR3 protein is CASSSGTSGYNEQFF. CDR3 sequence (DNA): TGTGCCAGCAGCTCCGGGACTAGCGGTTACAATGAGCAGTTCTTC.